Below are 21 T cell receptor beta chains sequenced from a single sample in a study of patients and donors after allogeneic stem cell transplantation. TCRdb called the RT-PCR reads again in MiXCR, with one record for every CDR3 protein. This table holds some 880,000 distinct CDR3 sequences, approximately 19% found once. Sequencing was done on a sample of blood, either unsorted or a sorted T cell fraction (not recorded which). The receptors come from a human donor who was either an allogeneic HSCT recipient or a stem cell or donor lymphocyte infusion donor (not recorded which). It is not recorded whose cells these are; they may come from a transplant donor.

This clonotype was observed a few times. This CDR3 is CASSDLQGNQPQHF. CDR3 DNA sequence: TGTGCCAGCAGTGACCTACAGGGCAATCAGCCCCAGCATTTT. The chain couples TRBV2 to TRBJ1-5, with D possibly matching TRBD1 (5 bases). This CDR3 comprises 14 residues. The germline V gene has CDR1 SNHLY and CDR2 FYNNEI. Trimming removed 3 bases from V and 2 bases from J, with 8 bases in between.

The sample holds a few counts of this clonotype. Here the CDR3 reads CASMLGAGELFF. CDR3 sequence (DNA): TGCGCCAGCATGTTGGGGGCCGGGGAGCTGTTTTTT. V is TRBV5-1 and J is TRBJ2-2; D is possibly TRBD1 or TRBD2 (5 bases each). The V gene's germline CDR1 is SGHRS and CDR2 YFSETQ. The CDR3 runs to 12 residues. V dropped 6 bases and J dropped 6 bases, with 9 bases sitting between them.

The chain employs TRBV4-3 and TRBJ2-1; D may be TRBD1 (5 bases). Trimming pared 1 base from V and 7 bases from J, leaving 11 bases between. Per germline, CDR1 LGHNA and CDR2 YSLEER. The CDR3 runs 14 residues. CDR3 sequence: CASSQVQAGNEQFF. The DNA of the CDR3 is TGCGCCAGCAGCCAAGTCCAGGCAGGGAATGAGCAGTTCTTC.

This clonotype has a handful of counts. The rearrangement joins TRBV2 to TRBJ2-1; unclear D gene. This CDR3 has 13 amino acids. The V gene lost 7 bases and the J gene lost 2 bases, with 9 bases spanning the gap. The germline V gene encodes CDR1 SNHLY and CDR2 FYNNEI. The CDR3 sequence is CASTERTYNEQFF. For the CDR3, the DNA is TGTGCCAGCACCGAGAGAACCTACAATGAGCAGTTCTTC.

This clonotype has only a few counts. The chain joins TRBV12-3 or TRBV12-4 to TRBJ2-5; 7 bases are shared with TRBD2. CDR3 length: 14 residues. V shed 6 bases, J shed 5 bases, and the junction held 9 bases outside the gene matches. In nucleotides, the CDR3 is TGTGCCAGCAGGCCTGGGGGAGGGATGGAGACCCAGTACTTC. Translating gives CASRPGGGMETQYF.

The table lists this clonotype with a few counts. The chain has TRBV6-1 and TRBJ2-5, with D possibly matching TRBD2 (5 bases). This CDR3 spans 15 amino acids. Germline V lookup: CDR1 MNHNS, CDR2 SASEGT. V was clipped by 6 bases and J by 2 bases, with 16 bases between them. The CDR3 protein is CASRFLGRVQETQYF. CDR3 nucleotide sequence: TGTGCCAGCAGATTTCTTGGGAGAGTACAAGAGACCCAGTACTTC.

The sample holds a few counts of this clonotype. The V gene is TRBV30, the J gene TRBJ2-7; a possible D gene is TRBD2 (5 bases). CDR1 is GTSNPN and CDR2 is SVGIG in the germline V gene (reference sequence). Trimming removed 0 bases at V and 2 bases at J, with 11 bases between. The CDR3 contains 14 residues. The CDR3 DNA reads as TGTGCCTGGAGTGTACAGAGGGTTCCCTACGAGCAGTACTTC. Encoded protein: CAWSVQRVPYEQYF.

This chain joins TRBV11-2 and TRBJ1-1; tentatively, D is TRBD1 (6 bases). V was cut by 5 bases and J by 0 bases, with 13 bases left in between. CDR3 length: 15 amino acids. CDR1 is SGHAT, CDR2 FQNNGV, per germline. CDR3 sequence: CASSLGAVMNTEAFF. The CDR3 DNA sequence: TGTGCCAGCAGCCTGGGGGCAGTAATGAACACTGAAGCTTTCTTT.

This clonotype showed up many times. V gene TRBV12-3 or TRBV12-4 combines with J gene TRBJ2-5; D is undetermined. Between the trimmed V and J ends, which lost 2 bases and 4 bases, there was a span of 11 bases. This CDR3 has 14 residues. The CDR3: CASSLLASSETQYF. CDR3 sequence (DNA): TGTGCCAGCAGTTTATTGGCTAGTTCAGAGACCCAGTACTTC.

The chain is built from TRBV6-1 and TRBJ1-4; 7 bases agree with TRBD1. The CDR3 is made up of 14 amino acids. The germline V gene encodes CDR1 MNHNS and CDR2 SASEGT. The V and J ends lost 6 bases and 5 bases, in that order; junction bases with no gene match: 6. CDR3 protein: CASSWDRKNEKLFF. CDR3 nucleotide sequence: TGTGCCAGCAGCTGGGACAGAAAGAATGAAAAACTGTTTTTT.

The genes are TRBV29-1 and TRBJ1-1; 10 bases map to TRBD1. This CDR3 has 16 amino acids. Per germline, CDR1 SQVTM and CDR2 ANQGSEA. The J segment lost 1 base and the V segment lost 7 bases, leaving 12 bases of the junction unmatched. The CDR3 sequence is CSATTHRDRGNTEAFF. The CDR3 DNA sequence: TGCAGCGCCACCACTCACCGGGACAGGGGGAACACTGAAGCTTTCTTT.

This clonotype was observed a few times. The chain is built from TRBV20-1 and TRBJ1-1, with no clear D. Germline values: CDR1 DFQATT, CDR2 SNEGSKA (reference sequence). The CDR3 extends over 12 amino acids. V lost 3 bases and J lost 4, with 9 bases in between. CDR3 DNA sequence: TGCAGTGCTAGTTACCAAGGCACTGAAGCTTTCTTT. It specifies CSASYQGTEAFF.

The rearrangement links TRBV6-1 to TRBJ2-3; 11 nucleotides agree with TRBD1. After removal of 5 bases from V and 9 bases from J, the junction contained 4 bases not matched to a gene. Germline-derived CDR1 and CDR2 are MNHNS and SASEGT. CDR3 size: 13 residues. The CDR3 sequence is CASSPGQGVTQYF. DNA of the CDR3: TGTGCCAGCAGTCCGGGACAGGGGGTGACGCAGTATTTT.

This clonotype was seen only a few times. This chain connects TRBV4-1 to TRBJ2-7; D may match TRBD1 or TRBD2 (5 bases each). This CDR3 region has 14 residues. Trimming shortened V by 2 bases and J by 2 bases, and 10 bases separated the two germline ends. Germline lookup yields CDR1 MGHRA and CDR2 YSYEKL. The CDR3 sequence: CASSQIQGAYEQYF. For the CDR3, the DNA is TGCGCCAGCAGCCAAATTCAGGGAGCCTACGAGCAGTACTTC.

In its sample, this clonotype was seen a few times. The genes are TRBV5-1 and TRBJ2-7, with TRBD2 matching over 10 bases. Germline values: CDR1 SGHRS, CDR2 YFSETQ. The CDR3 is 14 residues long. Trimming removed 4 bases from V and 3 bases from J; junction bases left unmatched: 4. CDR3 residues: CASSLAGDYYEQYF. The CDR3 DNA reads TGCGCCAGCAGCCTAGCGGGGGATTACTACGAGCAGTACTTC.

This clonotype came up a few times. The chain carries TRBV5-1 and TRBJ2-7; 7 nucleotides line up with TRBD1. The CDR3 covers 16 residues. With 0 bases clipped from V and 1 base from J, the junction kept 7 bases outside the gene matches. Germline assignment: CDR1 SGHRS and CDR2 YFSETQ. The CDR3 loop reads CASSLVRFRGSYEQYF. The CDR3 DNA reads as TGCGCCAGCAGCTTGGTTCGGTTCAGGGGGTCCTACGAGCAGTACTTC.

This chain links TRBV20-1 with TRBJ2-7; 7 bases fit TRBD2. With 5 bases clipped from V and 0 bases from J, the junction kept 7 bases outside the gene matches. Per the germline V gene, CDR1 is DFQATT and CDR2 is SNEGSKA (reference sequence). The CDR3 runs 14 residues. Written as DNA, the CDR3 is TGCAGTGCTTCCCCCAGGGAGGGCTCCTACGAGCAGTACTTC. It yields the protein CSASPREGSYEQYF.

J is TRBJ2-1 and V is TRBV4-3; D is possibly TRBD2 (6 bases). Germline CDR1 LGHNA, CDR2 YSLEER. The germline V and J ends were trimmed by 1 base and 5 bases, with 12 bases remaining between them. CDR3 size: 15 residues. CDR3 DNA sequence: TGCGCCAGCAGCCAAGCCGGGGGTGGGAACAATGAGCAGTTCTTC. Translation: CASSQAGGGNNEQFF.

The chain uses TRBV6-5 and TRBJ2-1, with D perhaps TRBD2 (6 bases). CDR1 and CDR2 (germline): MNHEY, SVGAGI. V was clipped by 2 bases and J by 0 bases, with 20 bases between them. CDR3 length equals 19 residues. The CDR3: CASSYGERAPPSSYNEQFF. The DNA of the CDR3 is TGTGCCAGCAGTTACGGGGAGCGGGCCCCACCAAGCTCCTACAATGAGCAGTTCTTC.

This rearrangement joins TRBV5-1 to TRBJ2-6; 9 bases fit TRBD1. From germline, CDR1 is SGHRS and CDR2 YFSETQ. After removal of 5 bases from V and 1 base from J, the junction contained 7 bases not matched to a gene. The CDR3 has 17 residues. The CDR3 nucleotides are TGCGCCAGCAGAACCGGGACAGGGAATTCTGGGGCCAACGTCCTGACTTTC. This translates into CASRTGTGNSGANVLTF.

The chain has TRBV7-2 and TRBJ2-3, with unresolved D. The germline CDR1 and CDR2 sequences are SGHTA and FQGNSA. The CDR3 runs 14 residues. The V gene lost 8 bases and the J gene lost 0 bases, with 12 bases spanning the gap. CDR3: CASAMGVSTDTQYF. CDR3 DNA sequence: TGTGCCAGCGCTATGGGCGTTAGCACAGATACGCAGTATTTT.